The 29 T cell receptor beta chains in this list originate from one sample, sequenced in a study of cytomegalovirus exposure and HLA in healthy donors (dated by TCRdb to about 2017). The receptor library was made with the immunoSEQ multiplex PCR assay. For the multiplex PCR, a mixture combining 60 forward primers for TCR Vbeta segments and 13 reverse primers for TCR Jbeta segments was used. TCRdb carries this immuneACCESS record with in-frame sequences only. Its versions omit some clonotypes, under half of them owing to an unresolved V gene in the studies checked, with the rest unexplained. Within this sample are about 97,000 clones, with about 81% of them counted one time only. The ten largest clonotypes hold more than 9% of the sample. The material sequenced was PBMCs. Every receptor here comes from a man aged 50-60 years in good health and CMV-seronegative.

V gene TRBV27 combines with J gene TRBJ2-3, with TRBD1 matching 7 bases. Losses at the gene ends were 6 bases for V and 2 bases for J; bases not matched to a gene: 5. In germline, CDR1 is MNHEY, CDR2 SMNVEV (reference sequence). The CDR3 loop spans 14 amino acids. The CDR3 region has the DNA TGTGCCAGCAGAGAGGGACAGAACACAGATACGCAGTATTTT. Residues: CASREGQNTDTQYF.

The CDR3 DNA reads as TGTGCCAGCAGTTCCGGACTAGCCGCCTACAATGAGCAGTTCTTC. Residues: CASSSGLAAYNEQFF. The rearrangement uses TRBV6-1 and TRBJ2-1; the match to TRBD2 covers 8 bases. This CDR3 contains 15 residues. Trimming took 5 bases from V and 2 from J; bases not matched to a gene: 5. CDR1 MNHNS and CDR2 SASEGT come from the germline V gene.

This clone occurred a few times. The chain has TRBV5-1 and TRBJ2-5; a possible D gene is TRBD2 (5 bases). Germline CDR1 is SGHRS and CDR2 is YFSETQ. V lost 5 bases and J 5 bases, leaving 10 bases between the germline ends. CDR3 length: 12 residues. The CDR3 reads CASRRERETQYF. In DNA, the CDR3 is TGCGCCAGCAGGAGGGAGAGGGAGACCCAGTACTTC.

The rearrangement joins TRBV19 to TRBJ2-4, with 7 bases lining up with TRBD2. There are 15 residues in the CDR3. V trimming: 5 bases; J trimming: 0 bases; junction bases outside the gene matches: 4. The germline V gene encodes CDR1 LNHDA and CDR2 SQIVND (reference sequence). CDR3 sequence (DNA): TGTGCCAGTAGTCCAGCGGGGCTAGCCAAAAACATTCAGTACTTC. This encodes CASSPAGLAKNIQYF.

V usage is TRBV29-1 and J usage is TRBJ1-1; TRBD1 might be the D (6 bases). The CDR3 loop spans 14 amino acids. In germline, CDR1 is SQVTM, CDR2 ANQGSEA. Trimming took 7 bases from V and 4 from J, leaving 19 bases between them. The CDR3, as DNA: TGCAGCGCCACAGTTGGGGGGGGCGGCACTGAAGCTTTCTTT. Translating it yields CSATVGGGGTEAFF.

This chain uses TRBV5-4 with TRBJ1-1; 8 bases map to TRBD1. CDR1 SGHNT and CDR2 YYREEE come from the germline V gene (reference sequence). The CDR3 totals 15 residues. With V trimmed by 4 bases and J by 0 bases, 5 bases remained unmatched. CDR3 DNA sequence: TGTGCCAGCAGCAACCGACAGGGGATGAACACTGAAGCTTTCTTT. Translation gives CASSNRQGMNTEAFF.

The V gene is TRBV2, the J gene TRBJ1-3; 9 bases match TRBD1. Per the germline V gene, CDR1 is SNHLY and CDR2 is FYNNEI. V gave up 5 bases and J gave up 10 bases; unmatched junction bases: 15. This CDR3 has 16 residues. The CDR3 here is CASSQIAGTGKGTIYF. The CDR3 nucleotides read TGTGCCAGCAGTCAAATAGCCGGGACAGGGAAGGGGACCATATATTTT.

This clone was observed a few times. The CDR3 region is CASSPSGNAANEQFF. The CDR3 nucleotides read TGTGCCAGCTCACCGAGCGGGAATGCGGCCAATGAGCAGTTCTTC. This sequence joins TRBV18 and TRBJ2-1, with 7 bases identical to TRBD2. CDR1 is KGHSH and CDR2 is LQKENI in the germline V gene. CDR3 length: 15 residues. V was pared by 3 bases and J by 6 bases, with 8 bases of the junction left unmatched.

V and J are TRBV10-3 and TRBJ2-1; 14 bases fit TRBD2. The CDR3 length is 17 residues. Germline CDR1 and CDR2: ENHRY and SYGVKD. V was pared by 0 bases and J by 7 bases, with 5 bases of the junction left unmatched. Here the CDR3 DNA reads TGTGCCATCAGTGAGTCGGGGACTAGCGGGGGTATAAATGAGCAGTTCTTC. Translating gives CAISESGTSGGINEQFF.

V and J are TRBV29-1 and TRBJ2-6; D is uncertain. The length of the CDR3 is 13 residues. The germline CDR1 and CDR2 sequences are SQVTM and ANQGSEA. Trimming took 5 bases from V and 2 from J, leaving 7 bases between them. CDR3 DNA sequence: TGCAGCGTTCAGTCCCCTGGGGCCAACGTCCTGACTTTC. Its protein product is CSVQSPGANVLTF.

The chain is built from TRBV5-1 and TRBJ2-1, with D perhaps matching TRBD1 (5 bases). This CDR3 comprises 16 residues. Germline values: CDR1 SGHRS, CDR2 YFSETQ. With 0 bases removed from V and 4 bases from J, the gap between germline ends came to 14 bases. The CDR3 bases are TGCGCCAGCAGCTTGGGGCAGGGTGGTTTATACAATGAGCAGTTCTTC. This codes for CASSLGQGGLYNEQFF.

The chain joins TRBV28 to TRBJ2-3; 7 positions agree with TRBD2. V trimming: 6 bases; J trimming: 12 bases; junction bases outside the gene matches: 9. The CDR3 sequence is 12 residues long. Germline V gene data show CDR1 as MDHEN and CDR2 as SYDVKM. CDR3 region: CASSGGTPTQYF. The CDR3 DNA sequence: TGTGCCAGCAGCGGGGGGACCCCGACACAGTATTTT.

The rearrangement uses TRBV6-5 and TRBJ2-1; TRBD1 aligns across 8 bases. Germline V CDR1 and CDR2: MNHEY, SVGAGI. The CDR3 is 15 amino acids. The V segment lost 6 bases and the J segment 7 bases; nucleotides outside the gene matches: 11. The DNA of the CDR3 is TGTGCCAGCAGATCCCGGGGACAGGCCCTAAATGAGCAGTTCTTC. It is translated as CASRSRGQALNEQFF.

The chain employs TRBV28 and TRBJ1-4; D is possibly TRBD1 (6 bases). V was clipped by 7 bases and J by 8 bases, with 20 bases between them. The CDR3 contains 15 residues. From germline, CDR1 is MDHEN and CDR2 SYDVKM. The CDR3 nucleotides are TGTGCCAGCACCCGTCGGGGGCTCGGGGGGGAAAAACTGTTTTTT. This encodes CASTRRGLGGEKLFF.

The chain uses TRBV28 and TRBJ2-7, with 9 nucleotides matching TRBD2. The germline CDR1 and CDR2 sequences are MDHEN and SYDVKM. The CDR3 extends over 12 amino acids. The CDR3 loop reads CAGIAGVGEQYF. The CDR3 coding sequence is TGTGCGGGGATAGCGGGGGTGGGCGAGCAGTACTTC.

V is TRBV15 and J is TRBJ2-5, with a possible D match to TRBD1 (6 bases). This CDR3 spans 16 amino acids. Trimming took off 1 base at V and 4 bases at J, with 16 bases between the two ends. Germline CDR1 is LNHNV and CDR2 is YYDKDF (reference sequence). CDR3 coding DNA: TGTGCCACCAGCAGAGTTCACAGGGCCGTCGGAGAGACCCAGTACTTC. As protein: CATSRVHRAVGETQYF.

The chain combines TRBV29-1 with TRBJ1-1; the D is unclear. The CDR3 contains 14 residues. CDR1 is SQVTM, CDR2 ANQGSEA, per germline. Trimming took off 2 bases at V and 5 bases at J, with 15 bases between the two ends. CDR3 region: CSVETVAGWTEAFF. CDR3 sequence (DNA): TGCAGCGTTGAAACGGTAGCTGGGTGGACTGAAGCTTTCTTT.

The rearrangement joins TRBV6-1 to TRBJ1-6; D remains unclear. Germline assignment: CDR1 MNHNS and CDR2 SASEGT. There are 14 residues in the CDR3. Trimming removed 1 base from V and 10 bases from J, with 11 bases in between. CDR3 sequence: CASSEDPSGSPLHF. CDR3 bases: TGTGCCAGCAGTGAAGACCCCTCGGGGTCACCCCTCCACTTT.

This chain joins TRBV6-5 and TRBJ2-3; maybe TRBD2 (6 bases). CDR1 and CDR2 (germline): MNHEY, SVGAGI. V was shortened by 0 bases and J by 12 bases, with 13 bases between the two germline ends. The CDR3 extends over 13 amino acids. The CDR3: CASSYSVLARQYF. CDR3 nucleotide sequence: TGTGCCAGCAGTTACTCGGTACTAGCTCGCCAGTATTTT.

The chain couples TRBV5-1 to TRBJ2-5; perhaps TRBD2 as D (5 bases). Germline V lookup: CDR1 SGHRS, CDR2 YFSETQ. Deletions cut 4 bases from V and 5 bases from J, with 18 bases between. The CDR3 has 15 amino acids. The CDR3 here is CASSAGSGFRETQYF. In DNA, the CDR3 is TGCGCCAGCAGCGCCGGTTCGGGGTTCCGGGAGACCCAGTACTTC.

This clone has only one observation. The chain is built from TRBV6-1 and TRBJ1-2, with TRBD1 as a possible D gene (5 bases). Between the trimmed V and J ends, which lost 5 bases and 2 bases, there was a span of 9 bases. The V gene's germline CDR1 is MNHNS and CDR2 SASEGT. The CDR3 has 13 amino acids. The CDR3 is CASSTTANYGYTF. In DNA form, the CDR3 reads TGTGCCAGCAGTACGACAGCGAACTATGGCTACACCTTC.

This rearrangement joins TRBV18 to TRBJ2-7; 7 positions match TRBD2. J was trimmed by 6 bases and V by 3 bases; bases with no gene match: 8. The CDR3 contains 14 residues. Germline CDR1 reads KGHSH; CDR2 reads LQKENI. CDR3 sequence (DNA): TGTGCCAGCTCACCGAACGCCCCGGGGGGCGAGCAGTACTTC. Translating it yields CASSPNAPGGEQYF. The variable domain in full, with the rest retrieved from reference TRBV18 and TRBJ2-7, is NAGVMQNPRHLVRRRGQEARLRCSPMKGHSHVYWYRQLPEEGLKFMVYLQKENIIDESGMPKERFSAEFPKEGPSILRIQQVVRGDSAAYFCASSPNAPGGEQYFGPGTRLTVT.

This clone was counted only a few times. The rearrangement uses TRBV6-5 and TRBJ2-1, with D hard to call. V dropped 5 bases and J dropped 0 bases, with 11 bases sitting between them. Germline V gene lookup returns CDR1 MNHEY and CDR2 SVGAGI. The CDR3 consists of 15 residues. For the CDR3, the DNA is TGTGCCAGCAGTCCCGACCGCGGCTCCTACAATGAGCAGTTCTTC. Its translation: CASSPDRGSYNEQFF.

The chain combines TRBV28 with TRBJ2-2; the D is unclear. The length of the CDR3 is 16 residues. Trimming left V 5 bases short and J 0 bases short, with 13 bases between. Germline V gene data show CDR1 as MDHEN and CDR2 as SYDVKM. CDR3 loop: CASSTIRAPNTGELFF. The CDR3 DNA reads as TGTGCCAGCAGTACGATACGAGCCCCGAACACCGGGGAGCTGTTTTTT. Variable domain in full (rest from reference TRBV28 and TRBJ2-2): DVKVTQSSRYLVKRTGEKVFLECVQDMDHENMFWYRQDPGLGLRLIYFSYDVKMKEKGDIPEGYSVSREKKERFSLILESASTNQTSMYLCASSTIRAPNTGELFFGEGSRLTVL.

The chain recombines TRBV28 with TRBJ2-3, with TRBD1 identical over 7 bases. The germline V gene encodes CDR1 MDHEN and CDR2 SYDVKM. This CDR3 has 14 amino acids. V was pared by 4 bases and J by 1 base, with 2 bases of the junction left unmatched. CDR3 nucleotide sequence: TGTGCCAGCAGTTCCGGACAGGGCACAGATACGCAGTATTTT. Its protein product is CASSSGQGTDTQYF.

The gene calls are TRBV5-1 and TRBJ2-7; 7 nucleotides agree with TRBD1. The germline CDR1 and CDR2 sequences are SGHRS and YFSETQ. After removal of 4 bases from V and 8 bases from J, the junction contained 15 bases not matched to a gene. This CDR3 contains 15 residues. The CDR3 nucleotides read TGCGCCAGCAGCACGAGGGGGCAGGATACCGGGCAGCAGTACTTC. It translates to CASSTRGQDTGQQYF.

The chain employs TRBV6-5 and TRBJ1-6; possibly TRBD1 for D (6 bases). Looked up from germline, CDR1 is MNHEY and CDR2 is SVGAGI. Deletions cut 5 bases from V and 7 bases from J, with 12 bases between. The CDR3 covers 14 residues. The CDR3 DNA is TGTGCCAGCAGTGGCTCCAGGGGAAATTCACCCCTCCACTTT. Protein product: CASSGSRGNSPLHF.

This clone was found once. J is TRBJ2-1 and V is TRBV5-1; D is ambiguous. Germline CDR1 is SGHRS and CDR2 is YFSETQ. V lost 4 bases and J 8 bases, leaving 10 bases between the germline ends. This CDR3 has 12 residues. Here the CDR3 reads CASSTSGDEQFF. DNA of the CDR3: TGCGCCAGCAGCACCAGTGGAGATGAGCAGTTCTTC.

This rearrangement joins TRBV5-1 to TRBJ1-1; D unresolved. CDR3 size: 13 residues. Looked up from germline, CDR1 is SGHRS and CDR2 is YFSETQ. Trimming took 4 bases from V and 2 from J, leaving 9 bases between them. The CDR3 DNA follows: TGCGCCAGCAGCCTCACATCCAACACTGAAGCTTTCTTT. Translation gives CASSLTSNTEAFF.